Listed here are 15 T cell receptor beta chains from one sample, sequenced in a study of T-cell memory formation after mild COVID-19. Using its own MiXCR run on the 5' RACE reads, TCRdb lists one record per CDR3 protein. The sample lists a few hundred thousand distinct CDR3 sequences, roughly 21% occurring once. Sample: PBMCs or a T cell subset sorted from them (not recorded which). The receptors were gathered from an adult woman who had mild COVID-19 (a few samples of this study predate the infection). Cell type and time point are not known.

The chain has TRBV13 and TRBJ2-5, with D unresolved. In germline, CDR1 is PRHDT, CDR2 FYEKMQ (reference sequence). The CDR3 consists of 14 residues. Trimming removed 5 bases at V and 1 base at J, with 11 bases between. The CDR3 DNA follows: TGTGCCAGCAGCCGCCGACGGGCCCAAGAGACCCAGTACTTC. Translation: CASSRRRAQETQYF.

The CDR3 loop is CASSPGWSGGTYEQYF. The CDR3 DNA is TGTGCCAGCAGCCCCGGGTGGTCAGGGGGTACCTACGAGCAGTACTTC. The gene calls are TRBV12-3 or TRBV12-4 and TRBJ2-7; 7 bases line up with TRBD1. This CDR3 contains 16 residues. V gave up 6 bases and J gave up 2 bases; unmatched junction bases: 13.

The chain carries TRBV6-1 and TRBJ1-1, with D uncertain. CDR1 and CDR2 from the germline V gene are MNHNS and SASEGT. CDR3 size: 13 residues. V gave up 1 base and J gave up 5 bases, with 8 bases separating them. CDR3 amino acids: CASSEGGGTEAFF. The CDR3 nucleotides read TGTGCCAGCAGTGAAGGTGGTGGAACTGAAGCTTTCTTT.

This sequence joins TRBV7-2 and TRBJ2-4; the D is unclear. This CDR3 has 13 residues. V gave up 5 bases and J gave up 1 base, with 6 bases separating them. Germline lookup yields CDR1 SGHTA and CDR2 FQGNSA. CDR3 nucleotides: TGTGCCAGCAGCCCCGAGGCCAAAAACATTCAGTACTTC. The encoded protein is CASSPEAKNIQYF.

Many counts were recorded for this clonotype. The chain is built from TRBV5-1 and TRBJ2-1; D possibly matches TRBD1 or TRBD2 (6 bases each). V was trimmed by 0 bases and J by 9 bases, leaving 13 bases between them. Germline V gives CDR1 SGHRS, CDR2 YFSETQ. This CDR3 has 14 residues. CDR3 DNA sequence: TGCGCCAGCAGCTTGGAGGGGGGTATTTCTGAGCAGTTCTTC. It codes for CASSLEGGISEQFF.

This clonotype was seen a few times. V usage is TRBV4-2 and J usage is TRBJ2-3; the match to TRBD2 covers 8 bases. With V trimmed by 8 bases and J by 5 bases, 6 bases remained unmatched. The CDR3 consists of 13 residues. Germline V gene data show CDR1 as LGHNA and CDR2 as YNFKEQ. CDR3 amino acids: CASSGGAEDTQYF. The CDR3 DNA is TGTGCCAGCTCGGGGGGGGCAGAAGATACGCAGTATTTT.

This clonotype was observed many times. This rearrangement joins TRBV5-1 to TRBJ1-5; 8 bases fit TRBD1. With V trimmed by 4 bases and J by 2 bases, 14 bases remained unmatched. Per the germline V gene, CDR1 is SGHRS and CDR2 is YFSETQ. The CDR3 totals 18 residues. The CDR3 DNA sequence: TGCGCCAGCAGCCTCGCCCCACAGGGGACAGGTGGCAATCAGCCCCAGCATTTT. Translation: CASSLAPQGTGGNQPQHF.

This chain joins TRBV18 and TRBJ2-2; 7 nucleotides match TRBD1. The CDR3 totals 13 residues. The germline gives CDR1 KGHSH, CDR2 LQKENI. Trimming cost V 4 bases and J 6 bases; bases outside gene matches: 2. This CDR3 is CASSRDRAGELFF. The CDR3 region has the DNA TGTGCCAGCTCACGAGACAGGGCCGGGGAGCTGTTTTTT. The complete variable domain, with remaining parts taken from reference TRBV18 and TRBJ2-2, reads NAGVMQNPRHLVRRRGQEARLRCSPMKGHSHVYWYRQLPEEGLKFMVYLQKENIIDESGMPKERFSAEFPKEGPSILRIQQVVRGDSAAYFCASSRDRAGELFFGEGSRLTVL.

This clonotype was observed at least ten times. J is TRBJ2-1 and V is TRBV7-2; 7 bases map to TRBD2. Germline-derived CDR1 and CDR2 are SGHTA and FQGNSA. This CDR3 region has 15 residues. Losses at the gene ends were 5 bases for V and 2 bases for J; bases not matched to a gene: 6. The CDR3 DNA reads TGTGCCAGCAGCATAAGCGGGGCGACCTACAATGAGCAGTTCTTC. This sequence encodes CASSISGATYNEQFF. The full variable domain, in which reference TRBV7-2 and TRBJ2-1 provide the parts outside the CDR3, is GAGVSQSPSNKVTEKGKDVELRCDPISGHTALYWYRQSLGQGLEFLIYFQGNSAPDKSGLPSDRFSAERTGGSVSTLTIQRTQQEDSAVYLCASSISGATYNEQFFGPGTRLTVL.

The rearrangement links TRBV7-6 to TRBJ2-3, with 7 bases matching TRBD2. CDR1 SGHVS and CDR2 FNYEAQ come from the germline V gene. This CDR3 spans 18 amino acids. The junction had 14 bases not matched to a gene; V was cut back by 5 bases and J by 0 bases. CDR3 amino acids: CASSVGAGTVSSTDTQYF. The CDR3 DNA is TGTGCCAGCAGCGTCGGAGCGGGGACGGTGTCTAGCACAGATACGCAGTATTTT.

The V and J genes are TRBV24-1 and TRBJ2-3, with a weak D call TRBD1 (7 bases). CDR1 KGHDR and CDR2 SFDVKD come from the germline V gene. Trimming took off 10 bases at V and 2 bases at J, with 12 bases between the two ends. This CDR3 region has 13 residues. CDR3: CATQGGDTDTQYF. CDR3 in DNA: TGTGCCACTCAGGGGGGCGACACAGATACGCAGTATTTT.

The V gene is TRBV9, the J gene TRBJ2-7; tentatively, D is TRBD1 (6 bases). The CDR3 runs 15 residues. Germline V gene data show CDR1 as SGDLS and CDR2 as YYNGEE. The V end lost 3 bases, the J end lost 5 bases, and 18 bases lay between the germline ends. CDR3 nucleotides: TGTGCCAGCAGCGATAACAGGGCGACGGGAAACGAGCAGTACTTC. Amino acid sequence: CASSDNRATGNEQYF.

The chain joins TRBV7-8 to TRBJ2-3, with D tentatively TRBD1 or TRBD2 (5 bases each). The CDR3 length is 18 residues. V lost 0 bases and J lost 8, with 24 bases in between. The germline V gene encodes CDR1 SGHVS and CDR2 FQNEAQ. CDR3 sequence (DNA): TGTGCCAGCAGCTTAGCTTCATCGGGACCGGGAAAATCGGGTACGCAGTATTTT. This encodes CASSLASSGPGKSGTQYF.

This clonotype turned up a few times. CDR3 nucleotides: TGCGCCAGCAGCTTGGAGGCCAGGGGGCAGGAGACCCAGTACTTC. Translated, it gives CASSLEARGQETQYF. The chain couples TRBV5-1 to TRBJ2-5; 8 nucleotides agree with TRBD1. Per germline, CDR1 SGHRS and CDR2 YFSETQ. With V trimmed by 0 bases and J by 5 bases, 6 bases remained unmatched. This CDR3 is 15 amino acids long.

The chain combines TRBV19 with TRBJ2-7; 13 nucleotides match TRBD2. The CDR3 length is 16 residues. V was pared by 3 bases and J by 2 bases, with 4 bases of the junction left unmatched. Germline loops: CDR1 LNHDA, CDR2 SQIVND (reference sequence). The CDR3 DNA follows: TGTGCCAGTAGTATTATGGGGACTAGCGGGACCTACGAGCAGTACTTC. Residues: CASSIMGTSGTYEQYF.